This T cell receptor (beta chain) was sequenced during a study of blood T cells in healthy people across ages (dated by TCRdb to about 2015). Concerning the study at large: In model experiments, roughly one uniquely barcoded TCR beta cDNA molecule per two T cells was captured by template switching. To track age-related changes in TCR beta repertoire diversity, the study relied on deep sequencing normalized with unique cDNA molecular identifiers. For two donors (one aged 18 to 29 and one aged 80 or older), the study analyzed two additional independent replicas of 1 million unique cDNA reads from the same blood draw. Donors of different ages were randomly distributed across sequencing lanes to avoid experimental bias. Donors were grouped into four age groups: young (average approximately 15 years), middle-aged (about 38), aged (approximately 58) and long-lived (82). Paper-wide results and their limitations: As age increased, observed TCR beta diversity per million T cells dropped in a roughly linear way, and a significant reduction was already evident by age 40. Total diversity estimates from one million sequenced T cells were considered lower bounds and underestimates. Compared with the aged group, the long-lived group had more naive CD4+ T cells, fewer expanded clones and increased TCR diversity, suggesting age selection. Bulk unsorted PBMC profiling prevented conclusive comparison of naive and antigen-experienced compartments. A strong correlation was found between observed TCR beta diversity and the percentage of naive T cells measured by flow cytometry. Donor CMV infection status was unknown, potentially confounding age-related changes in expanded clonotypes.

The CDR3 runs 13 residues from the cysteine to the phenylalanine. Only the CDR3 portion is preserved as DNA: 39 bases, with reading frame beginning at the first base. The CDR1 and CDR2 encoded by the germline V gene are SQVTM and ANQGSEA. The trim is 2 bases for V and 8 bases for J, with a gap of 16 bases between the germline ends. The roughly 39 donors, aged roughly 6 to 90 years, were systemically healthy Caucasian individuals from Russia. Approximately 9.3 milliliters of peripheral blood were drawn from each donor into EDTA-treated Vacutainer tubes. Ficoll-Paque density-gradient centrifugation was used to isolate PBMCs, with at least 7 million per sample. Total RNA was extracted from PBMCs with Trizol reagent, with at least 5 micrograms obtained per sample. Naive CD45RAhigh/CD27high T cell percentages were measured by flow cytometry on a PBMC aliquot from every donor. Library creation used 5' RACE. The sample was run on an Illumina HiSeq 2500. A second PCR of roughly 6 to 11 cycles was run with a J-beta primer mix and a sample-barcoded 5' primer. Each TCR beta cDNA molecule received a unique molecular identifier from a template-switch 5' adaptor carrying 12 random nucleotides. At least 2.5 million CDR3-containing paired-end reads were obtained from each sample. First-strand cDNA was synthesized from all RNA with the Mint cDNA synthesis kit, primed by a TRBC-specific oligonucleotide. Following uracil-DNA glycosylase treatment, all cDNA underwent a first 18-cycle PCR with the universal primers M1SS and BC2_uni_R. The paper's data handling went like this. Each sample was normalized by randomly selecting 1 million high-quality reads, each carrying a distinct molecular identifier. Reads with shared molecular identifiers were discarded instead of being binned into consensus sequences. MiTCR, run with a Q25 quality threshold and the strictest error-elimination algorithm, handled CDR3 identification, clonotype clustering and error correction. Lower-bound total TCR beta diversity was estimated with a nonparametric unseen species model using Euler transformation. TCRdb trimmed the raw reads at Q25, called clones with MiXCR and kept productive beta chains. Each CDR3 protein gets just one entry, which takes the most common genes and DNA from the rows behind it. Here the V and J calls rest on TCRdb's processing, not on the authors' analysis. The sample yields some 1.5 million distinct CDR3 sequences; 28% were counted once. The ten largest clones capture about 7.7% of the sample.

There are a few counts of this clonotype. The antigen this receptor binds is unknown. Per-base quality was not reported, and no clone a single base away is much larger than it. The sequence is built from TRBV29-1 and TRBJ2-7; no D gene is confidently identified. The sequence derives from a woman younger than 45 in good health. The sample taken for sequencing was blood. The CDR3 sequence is CSVEQVALNKQYF. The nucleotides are TGCAGCGTTGAACAAGTGGCCTTGAACAAGCAGTACTTC.